One and the same sample provided the 27 T cell receptor beta chains below, sequenced in a study of shared clonotypes between healthy human individuals. Clones were read by immunoSEQ multiplex PCR, and TCRdb kept only the in-frame ones, dropping some. The sample carries roughly 760,000 clones, around 74% recorded once. Sequenced sample: memory CD4+ T cells sorted from blood. Subset indicated: CD45RA-negative fraction. The receptors stem from a woman aged 30 to 39 in good health.

This clone was detected only a few times. CDR3 in amino acids: CASSPGQMREKLFF. CDR3 bases: TGCGCCAGCAGTCCGGGACAAATGCGTGAAAAACTGTTTTTT. This rearrangement joins TRBV4-1 to TRBJ1-4, with a possible D match to TRBD1 (6 bases). This CDR3 comprises 14 residues. The V end was cut by 6 bases, the J end by 7 bases, with 15 bases between. The germline gives CDR1 MGHRA, CDR2 YSYEKL.

The table lists this clone with a count of one. The CDR3 reads CAREPGTTTRPDYGYTF. Written as DNA, the CDR3 is TGCGCCAGGGAACCCGGGACAACAACCCGCCCTGACTATGGCTACACCTTC. This chain links TRBV10-1 with TRBJ1-2, with D tentatively TRBD1 (6 bases). Trimming stripped 9 bases from V and 3 bases from J, with 26 bases between. This CDR3 region has 17 residues. Germline V gene data show CDR1 as WNHNN and CDR2 as SYGVQD (reference sequence).

This clone was counted once. The J gene is TRBJ1-2, the V gene TRBV21-1. TRBV21-1 is reported as a pseudogene. The CDR3 extends over 14 amino acids. For the CDR3, the DNA is TGTGCCAGCAGCAAGAGGCTGACCTGGGATGGCTACACCTTC. Translated, it gives CASSKRLTWDGYTF.

The chain recombines TRBV28 with TRBJ1-3; D unclear. This CDR3 comprises 16 residues. V lost 0 bases and J 0 bases, leaving 9 bases between the germline ends. The germline CDR1 and CDR2 sequences are MDHEN and SYDVKM. CDR3 sequence: CASSLWAGSSGNTIYF. Here the CDR3 DNA reads TGTGCCAGCAGTTTATGGGCCGGGAGCTCTGGAAACACCATATATTTT.

The rearrangement joins TRBV2 to TRBJ2-3; D is uncertain. The CDR3 covers 15 residues. V lost 5 bases and J lost 0, with 12 bases in between. Germline CDR1 is SNHLY and CDR2 is FYNNEI. The DNA of the CDR3 is TGTGCCAGCAGTCGTAGGGTACTCAGCACAGATACGCAGTATTTT. This translates into CASSRRVLSTDTQYF. The full variable domain, in which reference TRBV2 and TRBJ2-3 provide the parts outside the CDR3, is EPEVTQTPSHQVTQMGQEVILRCVPISNHLYFYWYRQILGQKVEFLVSFYNNEISEKSEIFDDQFSVERPDGSNFTLKIRSTKLEDSAMYFCASSRRVLSTDTQYFGPGTRLTVL.

This chain links TRBV7-2 with TRBJ2-7, with unresolved D. The CDR3 covers 14 residues. The V and J ends lost 2 bases and 2 bases respectively, with 10 bases between them. The germline gives CDR1 SGHTA, CDR2 FQGNSA. CDR3 nucleotides: TGTGCCAGCAGCTTATTCCCAGCACCCTACGAGCAGTACTTC. Translated, it gives CASSLFPAPYEQYF.

The genes are TRBV2 and TRBJ2-1; D is possibly TRBD1 or TRBD2 (7 bases each). The length of the CDR3 is 17 residues. Between the trimmed V and J ends, which lost 2 bases and 0 bases, there was a span of 14 bases. Per the germline V gene, CDR1 is SNHLY and CDR2 is FYNNEI. The CDR3 region has the DNA TGTGCCAGCAGTGAAAGAGGGGGCGGGAGCTCCTACAATGAGCAGTTCTTC. Translated: CASSERGGGSSYNEQFF.

This chain joins TRBV7-2 and TRBJ2-1, with 7 bases identical to TRBD2. V lost 5 bases, J lost 7 bases, and 8 bases stayed unmatched. CDR3 size: 14 residues. Looked up from germline, CDR1 is SGHTA and CDR2 is FQGNSA. The CDR3 reads CASSPTSAQNEQFF. As DNA, the CDR3 is TGTGCCAGCAGCCCTACTAGCGCCCAGAATGAGCAGTTCTTC.

The gene calls are TRBV6-1 and TRBJ2-1; TRBD1 might be the D (6 bases). The CDR3 loop spans 16 amino acids. CDR1 and CDR2 (germline): MNHNS, SASEGT. V lost 1 base and J lost 1, with 11 bases in between. The CDR3 sequence is CASSEEGTPSYNEQFF. DNA of the CDR3: TGTGCCAGCAGTGAAGAGGGGACACCGTCCTACAATGAGCAGTTCTTC.

This clone was counted many times. The chain links TRBV6-1 to TRBJ2-1, with 8 bases fitting TRBD2. Losses at the gene ends were 6 bases for V and 4 bases for J; bases not matched to a gene: 8. Germline CDR1 reads MNHNS; CDR2 reads SASEGT. This CDR3 is built from 15 residues. As DNA, the CDR3 is TGTGCCAGCAGAGCAAGCGGGAGCGGATACAATGAGCAGTTCTTC. This gives the protein CASRASGSGYNEQFF.

The rearrangement links TRBV5-8 to TRBJ2-6; perhaps TRBD2 as D (5 bases). CDR1 SGHTS and CDR2 YDEGEE come from the germline V gene. Trimming cost V 0 bases and J 0 bases, with 10 bases left between them. The CDR3 has 17 amino acids. The CDR3 DNA is TGTGCCAGCAGCTTGGCCGCGAGGGTCTCTGGGGCCAACGTCCTGACTTTC. Its protein product is CASSLAARVSGANVLTF. Using reference TRBV5-8 and TRBJ2-6 for the parts outside the CDR3, the full variable domain is EAGVTQSPTHLIKTRGQQATLRCSPISGHTSVYWYQQALGLGLQFLLWYDEGEERNRGNFPPRFSGRQFPNYSSELNVNALELEDSALYLCASSLAARVSGANVLTFGAGSRLTVL.

The gene calls are TRBV4-1 and TRBJ2-1, with D unresolved. The germline V and J ends were trimmed by 3 bases and 9 bases, with 9 bases remaining between them. The germline V gene has CDR1 MGHRA and CDR2 YSYEKL. This CDR3 is 12 amino acids long. CDR3 amino acids: CASSQLLGEQFF. DNA of the CDR3: TGCGCCAGCAGCCAGCTCTTGGGTGAGCAGTTCTTC.

The chain uses TRBV10-2 and TRBJ2-2; no reliable D call. V dropped 3 bases and J dropped 6 bases, with 14 bases sitting between them. This CDR3 has 15 residues. Germline V gene sequence: CDR1 WSHSY, CDR2 SAAADI. The CDR3 protein is CASSDGSVGPGELFF. The CDR3 DNA sequence: TGCGCCAGCAGTGATGGGTCTGTCGGCCCCGGGGAGCTGTTTTTT.

The DNA for the CDR3 is TGTGCCAGCACCCGGACAGGGAGAAACACAGATACGCAGTATTTT. This encodes CASTRTGRNTDTQYF. The rearrangement links TRBV6-1 to TRBJ2-3, with 8 bases lining up with TRBD1. This CDR3 comprises 15 residues. Germline CDR1 is MNHNS and CDR2 is SASEGT. The junction had 8 bases not matched to a gene; V was cut back by 7 bases and J by 2 bases.

This clone was detected a few times. V and J are TRBV6-4 and TRBJ2-2; 11 nucleotides line up with TRBD2. The CDR3 has 17 amino acids. The junction had 6 bases not matched to a gene; V was cut back by 1 base and J by 5 bases. Germline-derived CDR1 and CDR2 are MRHNA and SNTAGT. The CDR3 nucleotides are TGTGCCAGCAGTGACTTACTAGCGGGAGTCGGGACCGGGGAGCTGTTTTTT. It yields the protein CASSDLLAGVGTGELFF.

The chain couples TRBV10-3 to TRBJ2-1, with 8 nucleotides matching TRBD2. V was clipped by 7 bases and J by 9 bases; unmatched bases: 11. Germline CDR1 and CDR2: ENHRY and SYGVKD. This CDR3 is built from 14 residues. As DNA, the CDR3 is TGTGCCATCAAAGGGAGCGGGGGCTCTGGTGAGCAGTTCTTC. Translation gives CAIKGSGGSGEQFF.

The rearrangement joins TRBV28 to TRBJ2-7, with 8 bases that match TRBD1. The CDR3 extends over 14 amino acids. J gave up 1 base and V 10 bases, and 9 bases lay outside the gene matches. From germline, CDR1 is MDHEN and CDR2 SYDVKM. CDR3 sequence reads: CATTDRVESYEQYF. CDR3 coding DNA: TGTGCCACTACGGACAGGGTCGAATCCTACGAGCAGTACTTC.

The chain combines TRBV27 with TRBJ1-1; no clear D gene. The germline V and J ends were trimmed by 5 bases and 5 bases, with 18 bases remaining between them. The length of the CDR3 is 15 residues. CDR1 MNHEY and CDR2 SMNVEV come from the germline V gene (reference sequence). The CDR3 bases are TGTGCCAGCAGTCCCACACACCTGATTGGGACTGAAGCTTTCTTT. This gives the protein CASSPTHLIGTEAFF.

The gene calls are TRBV19 and TRBJ1-5, with a weak D call TRBD1 (6 bases). This CDR3 contains 14 residues. CDR1 is LNHDA, CDR2 SQIVND, per germline (reference sequence). V lost 7 bases to trimming and J lost 4 bases, with 14 bases between them. The CDR3 DNA follows: TGTGCCAGTAAAGACTGGACAGTAAATCAGCCCCAGCATTTT. Translation gives CASKDWTVNQPQHF. The whole variable domain, remainder taken from reference TRBV19 and TRBJ1-5, is DGGITQSPKYLFRKEGQNVTLSCEQNLNHDAMYWYRQDPGQGLRLIYYSQIVNDFQKGDIAEGYSVSREKKESFPLTVTSAQKNPTAFYLCASKDWTVNQPQHFGDGTRLSIL.

This clone was counted a single time. Other DNA sequences in this sample translate to the same CDR3. The rearrangement joins TRBV5-4 to TRBJ2-5; the D gene could be TRBD1 or TRBD2 (6 bases each). CDR1 SGHNT and CDR2 YYREEE come from the germline V gene (reference sequence). The ends were cut back, 0 bases at V and 4 bases at J, with 13 bases in the middle. The CDR3 has 15 residues. The CDR3 DNA reads TGTGCCAGCAGCTTGGCTGGGGGGCCCGGAGAGACCCAGTACTTC. This translates into CASSLAGGPGETQYF.

J is TRBJ2-7 and V is TRBV7-2, with TRBD1 matching 7 bases. Germline V gene lookup returns CDR1 SGHTA and CDR2 FQGNSA. V gave up 5 bases and J gave up 0 bases; unmatched junction bases: 7. This CDR3 has 15 amino acids. DNA of the CDR3: TGTGCCAGCAGCCGACAGGGTGGCAGCTCCTACGAGCAGTACTTC. This codes for CASSRQGGSSYEQYF.

The V gene is TRBV6-1, the J gene TRBJ1-5, with 10 bases matching TRBD1. The length of the CDR3 is 14 residues. Germline-derived CDR1 and CDR2 are MNHNS and SASEGT. V gave up 6 bases and J gave up 5 bases; unmatched junction bases: 4. CDR3 amino acids: CASRGQGGHQPQHF. The CDR3 DNA sequence: TGTGCCAGCAGAGGACAGGGGGGCCATCAGCCCCAGCATTTT.

In this sample, this clone turned up once. V usage is TRBV7-9 and J usage is TRBJ2-7; D uncertain. Per germline, CDR1 SEHNR and CDR2 FQNEAQ (reference sequence). The CDR3 sequence is 13 residues long. The V and J ends lost 5 bases and 8 bases respectively, with 16 bases between them. In DNA, the CDR3 is TGTGCCAGCAGCATCTCGAGGCAAGCGAAGCAGTACTTC. This codes for CASSISRQAKQYF. Variable domain in full (rest from reference TRBV7-9 and TRBJ2-7): DTGVSQNPRHKITKRGQNVTFRCDPISEHNRLYWYRQTLGQGPEFLTYFQNEAQLEKSRLLSDRFSAERPKGSFSTLEIQRTEQGDSAMYLCASSISRQAKQYFGPGTRLTVT.

The V call is TRBV6-1, the J call TRBJ1-1; D is perhaps TRBD1 (5 bases). The CDR3 has 13 amino acids. V lost 3 bases, J lost 7 bases, and 12 bases lay in between. The germline V gene has CDR1 MNHNS and CDR2 SASEGT. The CDR3 here is CASSDGTGHEAFF. The CDR3 coding sequence is TGTGCCAGCAGTGACGGGACCGGGCATGAAGCTTTCTTT.

This clone was seen only a few times. The genes are TRBV11-1 and TRBJ2-7, with 13 bases identical to TRBD2. CDR3 length: 18 residues. Germline V gives CDR1 SGHAT, CDR2 FQDESV (reference sequence). V lost 5 bases and J lost 2; bases outside the gene matches: 12. The CDR3 spells CASSRSWTSGSSPYEQYF. The CDR3 nucleotides are TGTGCCAGCAGCCGTTCATGGACTAGCGGGAGTAGCCCCTACGAGCAGTACTTC.

This clone was seen only once. J is TRBJ1-6 and V is TRBV4-2, with a weak D call TRBD1 (5 bases). Germline V gene lookup returns CDR1 LGHNA and CDR2 YNFKEQ. The CDR3 consists of 13 residues. V was cut by 4 bases and J by 4 bases, with 5 bases left in between. CDR3 sequence reads: CASSRQYNSPLHF. The CDR3 DNA sequence: TGTGCCAGCAGCCGACAGTATAATTCACCCCTCCACTTT.

This clone was observed once. The chain has TRBV25-1 and TRBJ2-7; 9 bases line up with TRBD1. The CDR3 extends over 13 amino acids. Germline V gene sequence: CDR1 MGHDK, CDR2 SYGVNS. Trimming removed 7 bases from V and 2 bases from J; junction bases left unmatched: 3. The CDR3, as DNA: TGTGCCAGCACGAGGACAGGGGCCTACGAGCAGTACTTC. Translating gives CASTRTGAYEQYF.